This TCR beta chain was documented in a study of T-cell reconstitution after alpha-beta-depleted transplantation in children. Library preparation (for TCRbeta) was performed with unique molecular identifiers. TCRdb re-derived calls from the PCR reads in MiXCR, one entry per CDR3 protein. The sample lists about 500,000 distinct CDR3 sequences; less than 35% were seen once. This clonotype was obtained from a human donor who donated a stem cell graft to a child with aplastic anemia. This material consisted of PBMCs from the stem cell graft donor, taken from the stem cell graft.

CDR3 sequence reads: CASSTGLAGKETQYF. DNA of the CDR3: TGTGCCAGCAGCACCGGACTAGCGGGAAAAGAGACCCAGTACTTC. The chain carries TRBV13 and TRBJ2-5; 12 bases line up with TRBD2. Germline assignment: CDR1 PRHDT and CDR2 FYEKMQ (reference sequence). V trimming: 5 bases; J trimming: 3 bases; junction bases outside the gene matches: 4. This CDR3 contains 15 residues.